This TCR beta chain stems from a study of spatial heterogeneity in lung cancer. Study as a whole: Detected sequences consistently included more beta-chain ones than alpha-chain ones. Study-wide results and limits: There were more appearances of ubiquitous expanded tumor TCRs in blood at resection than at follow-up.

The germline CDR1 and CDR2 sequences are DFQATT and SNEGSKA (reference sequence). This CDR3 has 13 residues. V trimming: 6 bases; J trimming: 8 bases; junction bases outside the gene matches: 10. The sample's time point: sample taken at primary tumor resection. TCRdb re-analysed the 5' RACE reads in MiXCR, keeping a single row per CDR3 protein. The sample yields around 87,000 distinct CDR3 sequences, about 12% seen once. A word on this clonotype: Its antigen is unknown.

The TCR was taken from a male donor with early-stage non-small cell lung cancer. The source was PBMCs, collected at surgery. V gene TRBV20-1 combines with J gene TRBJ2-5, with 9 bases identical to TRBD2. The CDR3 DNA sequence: TGCAGTGCCGTAGCGGGGGTGCGGCGAACCCAGTACTTC. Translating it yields CSAVAGVRRTQYF.